The sequence of this T cell receptor (beta chain) was determined in a study of cytomegalovirus exposure and HLA in healthy donors (dated 2017 in TCRdb). About the full investigation: In an earlier analysis of some 550 of the donors, 276 Gb of sequence data and 90 million to 130 million unique TCR beta sequences from 180 million or so T cells were reported. Roughly 300 gigabases of sequencing data and 91 million or so unique TCR sequences made up an early release that covered some 640 HLA-typed donors. Of the approximately 400 genotyped donors, roughly 76% were placed in the genetic ancestry cluster associated with self-reported Caucasian donors. The aim of the study was to test whether cataloging public T cell receptors could identify signatures of past pathogen exposure. The study profiled the T cell repertoires of some 610 subjects by immunosequencing and related them to cytomegalovirus serostatus. Besides the first cohort of about 730 subjects, a separate validation cohort made up of over a hundred different subjects was used. High-throughput TCR immunosequencing, statistical association of individual TCRs with disease status, and machine learning were combined to predict cytomegalovirus infection status. A later analysis re-examined previously published TCR beta repertoires from 500 to 700 donors and added high-resolution HLA genotyping to investigate patterns of TCR occurrence. In the later analysis, no new phenotypic data were used to find candidate immune exposures; instead, reliance was placed on TCR beta sequences and their occurrence across donors. In an earlier analysis of more than 550 of the donors, high-throughput TCR beta sequencing was used to judge whether each TCR beta V gene segment behaved as functional or pseudogenic. Donor age, sex, ethnicity and CMV serostatus were compiled alongside the repertoire data. Genome-wide SNP genotypes for about 55% of the roughly 670 donors were used in a later genetic analysis, which treated that subset as a discovery cohort. Every repertoire in the discovery cohort had been generated on one and the same sequencing platform. HLA typing included class I and class II loci at four-digit resolution. Typing coverage varied by locus: 629-630 donors for A, B, C, DRB1 and DQB1; some 520 for DQA1; about 590 for DPA1; around 450 for DPB1. Roughly 5 DR-DQ haplotypes were handled as single units for association and clustering because linkage in the cohort was strong. Among 300 to 450 genotyped donors of the cohort, an average of roughly 240,000 unique TCR beta nucleotide sequences were sequenced per donor, about a sixth of them non-productive.

Points the paper makes about the study in general: Correlated functional status among segregating V segments might reflect linkage disequilibrium, but an unknown experimental factor could not be ruled out. Immune exposure information for the cohort was limited to CMV serostatus. It was suggested by the authors that the approach could potentially be generalized to other disease states and immunological phenotypes. According to a later genetic analysis, donors in an Asian-associated ancestry cluster had fewer N-insertions in productive TCRs than the approximately 690-donor mean. In vitro tests confirmed that a few of the cytomegalovirus-associated TCR beta chains recognize cytomegalovirus antigens. In a later analysis, most CMV-associated TCR beta chains were found to appear HLA-restricted, with HLA associations seemingly driven largely by CMV exposure. The study listed 150 to 200 TCR beta chains as associated with cytomegalovirus. Because the 87-base-pair reads could not distinguish some IMGT-functional V segments, including TRBV6-2 and TRBV6-3, those segments were excluded. In both the original and validation cohorts, the classifier was reported to diagnose cytomegalovirus status with high specificity and sensitivity. Assigning TCR associations to individual alleles was difficult when HLA alleles, especially DR and DQ, strongly co-occurred. A later genetic analysis associated a missense DCLRE1C variant with V-gene and J-gene trimming of TCR beta chains, and an independent cohort replicated the association. In a later analysis, HLA-associated TCR beta chains showed more clonal expansion and lower generation probabilities than non-associated chains that were equally common. A further reported finding was that TCR beta sequences accurately predicted the HLA-A and HLA-B alleles for most subjects in the first cohort. Sequencing depth was assumed to be roughly uniform across donors in the presence/absence analyses, though that assumption may not hold. Specific HLA alleles were associated with roughly 17,000 TCR beta sequences at a false discovery rate of 0.05 in a later analysis. In an earlier analysis of 587 of the donors, most TCR beta V segments appeared in productive rearrangements about 87% or about 30% of the time, broadly matching IMGT annotations. A cluster of highly shared sequence variants was judged likely to be a technical artifact of the sequencing pipeline. Most TCR sequences were observed very rarely across donors, whereas some public TCRs were present in many individuals. Because counts were too low, 15 to 20 rarely observed V segments, including chromosome 9 orphons, were left out of the earlier analysis of 587 of the donors. This cohort had only TCR beta chains sequenced, and the lack of alpha or paired-chain data limited which features could be detected. In a later analysis, the rate of TCR association differed among HLA loci, with DRB1 alleles having the most associated TCRs and HLA-C alleles having the fewest. Several of the top co-occurrence clusters appeared to be linked to parvovirus B19, influenza, CMV and Epstein-Barr virus, according to a later analysis. Because HLA typing was missing for some donors at each locus, association tests included only the typed subset.

Libraries were prepared through the immunoSEQ multiplex PCR assay. For the multiplex PCR, a mixture combining 60 forward primers for TCR Vbeta segments and 13 reverse primers for TCR Jbeta segments was used. A multiplex PCR assay on genomic DNA amplified the CDR3 region of rearranged TCR beta genes. The Illumina HiSeq System was used to sequence the amplified TCR beta libraries as 87-base-pair reads. Processing in the source paper ran as follows. Across the 666 repertoires, a later analysis counted some 80 million unique TCR beta chains, roughly 11 million of which were shared by at least two donors. A nearest-neighbor algorithm error-corrected the raw reads and collapsed the reads into unique sequences, merging closely related sequences to remove PCR and sequencing errors. To assign V, D and J gene segments, CDR3 sequences were aligned to IMGT reference sequences. For a sequence to be retained, at least a six-nucleotide match to both a V gene segment and a J gene segment was required. A rearrangement was called productive if the CDR3 had no stop codons and remained in frame with V and J, and every other rearrangement was called non-productive. CDR3 was defined by IMGT convention, running from the second conserved V-encoded cysteine to the conserved J-encoded phenylalanine. The earlier analysis of about 590 of the donors excluded sequences that lacked an unambiguous match to a single V gene segment. An earlier analysis of 587 of the donors called V segments functional above 56.7% productive rearrangements and segregating when the between-donor standard deviation exceeded 5%. A statistical classification framework was developed to diagnose cytomegalovirus status using the catalog of TCR beta chain sequences. In a later analysis, V and J genes were assigned by comparing TCR nucleotide sequences against IMGT/GENE-DB human TR gene sequences. In a later analysis, CDR3 sequences and most-parsimonious VDJ recombination scenarios were assigned using the TCRdist pipeline. A later analysis defined each TCR beta chain by its CDR3 amino acid sequence plus V-gene family, and excluded reads lacking a unique V-gene family. As a way to deal with suspected cross-contamination and a sequencing artifact, a later analysis dropped over 550 nucleotide sequences that were highly shared and had low generation probability. For each public chain, a later analysis derived a clonal expansion index from normalized ranks of inferred template counts within each repertoire. In a later analysis, generation probabilities were computed with a VDJ recombination model fitted to out-of-frame rearrangements, and the resulting probabilities were checked against IGoR. A later analysis scored TCR-TCR, TCR-HLA and TCR-CMV co-occurrence with hypergeometric tests, applying a repertoire-size bias correction to TCR pairs. False discovery rates were estimated in a later analysis by permuting HLA or CMV assignments 20 times. In a later analysis, co-occurring TCRs were grouped with DBSCAN, and TCRdist sequence similarity was added when clustering was performed within HLA-allele-positive subsets. Repertoires with fewer than 30,000 or more than 120,000 public chains, plus five repertoires with anomalous nucleotide sharing, were excluded from co-occurrence clustering. As stored in TCRdb, this immuneACCESS dataset retains in-frame rearrangements with V and J assigned. A fraction of the clones does not appear; measured against another copy, unresolved V genes explain less than half of the discrepancy, and the remainder lacks a known reason. V and J calls and clone size are given by that table; D and trimming were obtained from the DNA. Within this sample are 120,000 or so clones, with 10% to 13% of them counted one time only. The ten largest clones take up 4.6% of the sample.

V and J are truncated by 5 bases and 5 bases respectively, leaving an intervening sequence of 10 bases. The CDR3 measures 12 amino acids from cysteine to phenylalanine. Just CDR3 DNA is preserved here, 36 bases in frame from base 1. CDR1 SEHNR and CDR2 FQNEAQ were looked up in the germline V gene (reference sequence). In this sample, this clone turned up a few times. The clone's antigen remains unknown. No qualities accompany the bases; no much larger clone lies one base away. The cohort consisted of 666 healthy bone marrow donors. At the time of sampling, every cohort member was nominally healthy, though immune exposures that went unrecorded were likely present. The donor was CMV seropositive and belonged to the group of a few hundred seropositive cohort members. A peripheral blood sample was provided by each donor, and peripheral blood mononuclear cells were used for TCR beta sequencing. Genomic DNA was extracted from the blood cell samples with the Qiagen DNeasy Blood Extraction Kit.

The rearranged segments are TRBV7-9 and TRBJ2-7; the D segment could be TRBD1, given 5 matching bases. Material: PBMCs. This receptor was identified in a woman younger than 35 in good health and CMV-seropositive. The nucleotide sequence reads as follows: TGTGCCAGCAGCCTGGACACTGACGAGCAGTACTTC. Translation gives CASSLDTDEQYF. Beyond the CDR3, the reference TRBV7-9 and TRBJ2-7 genes provide the residues; the full variable domain reads: DTGVSQNPRHKITKRGQNVTFRCDPISEHNRLYWYRQTLGQGPEFLTYFQNEAQLEKSRLLSDRFSAERPKGSFSTLEIQRTEQGDSAMYLCASSLDTDEQYFGPGTRLTVT.